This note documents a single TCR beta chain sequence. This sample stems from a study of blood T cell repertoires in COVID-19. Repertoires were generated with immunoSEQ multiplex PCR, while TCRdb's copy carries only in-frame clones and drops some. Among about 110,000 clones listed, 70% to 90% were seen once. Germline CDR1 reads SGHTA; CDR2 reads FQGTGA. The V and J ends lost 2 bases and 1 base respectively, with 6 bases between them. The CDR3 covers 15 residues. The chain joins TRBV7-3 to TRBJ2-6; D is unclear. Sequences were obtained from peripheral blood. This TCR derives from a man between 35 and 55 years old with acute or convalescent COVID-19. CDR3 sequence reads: CASSLSQSGANVLTF. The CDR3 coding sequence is TGTGCCAGCAGCTTATCACAGTCTGGGGCCAACGTCCTGACTTTC.